This T cell receptor (beta chain) was identified during a study of chemoradiotherapy in HPV16-positive cancers. Whole-study context: Candidate HPV-specific T-cell clones and common TCR motifs came from functional assays in a couple of HPV16-positive patients. Study conclusions and caveats: Candidate HPV-specific clones and E7-related TCR motifs grew in tumor during treatment. Only a couple of HPV16-positive patients supplied the functional HPV-specificity definition.

The repertoire was sequenced with immunoSEQ multiplex PCR; TCRdb's copy has only in-frame clones and lacks some. The table lists some 22,000 clones, roughly nine tenths of them singletons. Over chemoradiotherapy, repertoires were sampled more than once. The CDR3 is made up of 13 amino acids. The germline V and J ends were trimmed by 3 bases and 6 bases, with 6 bases remaining between them. Germline V gives CDR1 SGHVS, CDR2 FNYEAQ. Concerning this clone: The antigen remains undetermined.

This rearrangement joins TRBV7-6 to TRBJ1-6, with D maybe TRBD1 (5 bases). Sequencing was performed on blood, taken from a patient who underwent chemoradiotherapy. The clonotype originates from a human donor with HPV-associated anogenital cancer. In DNA form, the CDR3 reads TGTGCCAGCAGCTTGGGGCCTAATTCACCCCTCCACTTT. As protein: CASSLGPNSPLHF.